The 4 T cell receptor beta chains reported below all come from one sample, sequenced in a study of T cell changes during pregnancy in multiple sclerosis. The repertoire was sequenced with immunoSEQ multiplex PCR; TCRdb's copy has only in-frame clones and lacks some. The sample includes some 60,000 clones, 80% to 95% of them seen just once. The sequencing used peripheral blood, collected in the third trimester of pregnancy. The receptor source for this set is a female donor in good health, enrolled as a control in a pregnancy study.

The chain carries TRBV5-4 and TRBJ2-5; D perhaps matches TRBD2 (6 bases). Trimming shortened V by 4 bases and J by 1 base, and 11 bases separated the two germline ends. CDR1 SGHNT and CDR2 YYREEE come from the germline V gene (reference sequence). The CDR3 consists of 14 residues. CDR3 sequence reads: CASSPTSIQETQYF. The CDR3 nucleotides read TGTGCCAGCAGCCCGACTAGTATCCAAGAGACCCAGTACTTC.

The J gene is TRBJ2-3, the V gene TRBV2; perhaps TRBD2 as D (6 bases). This CDR3 has 14 amino acids. Per germline, CDR1 SNHLY and CDR2 FYNNEI. V shed 1 base and J shed 6 bases, with 11 bases lying between them. CDR3 nucleotide sequence: TGTGCCAGCAGTGAAGGGACTACTTGGGATACGCAGTATTTT. Protein product: CASSEGTTWDTQYF.

This clone was seen once. The chain is built from TRBV6-5 and TRBJ2-1, with D hard to call. The CDR3 runs to 14 residues. The germline gives CDR1 MNHEY, CDR2 SVGAGI. The ends were cut back, 3 bases at V and 8 bases at J, with 14 bases in the middle. Here the CDR3 reads CASSYNKQSDEQFF. DNA of the CDR3: TGTGCCAGCAGTTATAATAAACAGTCAGATGAGCAGTTCTTC.

The V and J genes are TRBV4-3 and TRBJ2-3, with 8 bases identical to TRBD2. The CDR3 sequence is 17 residues long. V shed 3 bases, J shed 5 bases, and the junction held 13 bases outside the gene matches. Germline CDR1 reads LGHNA; CDR2 reads YSLEER. The CDR3 is CASSQRIGGAGEDTQYF. DNA of the CDR3: TGCGCCAGCAGCCAGCGGATCGGGGGGGCGGGAGAAGATACGCAGTATTTT.